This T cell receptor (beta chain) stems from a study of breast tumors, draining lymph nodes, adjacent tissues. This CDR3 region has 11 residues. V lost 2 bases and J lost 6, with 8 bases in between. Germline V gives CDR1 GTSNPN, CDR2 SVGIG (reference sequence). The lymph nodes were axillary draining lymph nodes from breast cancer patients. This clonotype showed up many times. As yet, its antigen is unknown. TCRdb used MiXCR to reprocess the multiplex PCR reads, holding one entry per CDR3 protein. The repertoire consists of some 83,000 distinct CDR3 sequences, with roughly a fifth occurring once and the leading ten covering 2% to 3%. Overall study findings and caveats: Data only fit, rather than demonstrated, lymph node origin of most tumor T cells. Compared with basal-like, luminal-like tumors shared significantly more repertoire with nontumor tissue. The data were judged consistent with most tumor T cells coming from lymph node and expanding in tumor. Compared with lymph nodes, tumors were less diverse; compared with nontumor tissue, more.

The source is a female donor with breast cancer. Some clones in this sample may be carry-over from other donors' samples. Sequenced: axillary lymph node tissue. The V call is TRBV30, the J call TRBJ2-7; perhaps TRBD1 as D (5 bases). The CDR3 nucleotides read TGTGCCTGGAGTTCAGGGCGCGAGCAGTACTTC. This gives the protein CAWSSGREQYF.